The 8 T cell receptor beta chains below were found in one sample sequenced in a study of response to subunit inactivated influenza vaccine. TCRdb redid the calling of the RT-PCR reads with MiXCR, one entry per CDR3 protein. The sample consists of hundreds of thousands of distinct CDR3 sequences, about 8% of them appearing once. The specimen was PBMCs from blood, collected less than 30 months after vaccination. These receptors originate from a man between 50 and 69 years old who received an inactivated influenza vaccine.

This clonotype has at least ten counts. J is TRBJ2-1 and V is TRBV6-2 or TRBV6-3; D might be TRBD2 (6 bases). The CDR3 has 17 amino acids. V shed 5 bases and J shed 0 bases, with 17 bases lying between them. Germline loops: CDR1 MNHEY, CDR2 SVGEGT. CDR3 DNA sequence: TGTGCCAGCAGTCTAACCGCGGGACTGGACTCCTACAATGAGCAGTTCTTC. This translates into CASSLTAGLDSYNEQFF.

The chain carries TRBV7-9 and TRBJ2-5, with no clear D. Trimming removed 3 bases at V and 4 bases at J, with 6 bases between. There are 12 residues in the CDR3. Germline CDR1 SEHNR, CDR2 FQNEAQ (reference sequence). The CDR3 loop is CASSLHGETQYF. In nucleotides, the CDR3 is TGTGCCAGCAGCTTGCACGGAGAGACCCAGTACTTC.

CDR3 residues: CASSLSLAGETQYF. CDR3 in DNA: TGTGCCAGCAGTTTATCACTAGCGGGAGAGACCCAGTACTTC. This sequence joins TRBV12-3 or TRBV12-4 and TRBJ2-5; TRBD2 matches at 9 bases. The trim removed 2 bases at V and 4 bases at J, leaving 2 bases unmatched. CDR3 length: 14 residues.

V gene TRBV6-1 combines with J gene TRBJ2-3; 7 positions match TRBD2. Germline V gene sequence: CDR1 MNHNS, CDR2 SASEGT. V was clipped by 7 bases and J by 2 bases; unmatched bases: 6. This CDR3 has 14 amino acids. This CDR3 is CASNGGGPTDTQYF. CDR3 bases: TGTGCCAGCAACGGCGGGGGACCCACAGATACGCAGTATTTT.

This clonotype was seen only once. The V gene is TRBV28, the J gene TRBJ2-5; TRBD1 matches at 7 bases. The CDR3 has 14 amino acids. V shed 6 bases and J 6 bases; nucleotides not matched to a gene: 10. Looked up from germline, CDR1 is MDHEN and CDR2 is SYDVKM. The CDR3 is CASRAGTVRKTQYF. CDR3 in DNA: TGTGCCAGCAGAGCCGGGACAGTAAGAAAGACCCAGTACTTC.

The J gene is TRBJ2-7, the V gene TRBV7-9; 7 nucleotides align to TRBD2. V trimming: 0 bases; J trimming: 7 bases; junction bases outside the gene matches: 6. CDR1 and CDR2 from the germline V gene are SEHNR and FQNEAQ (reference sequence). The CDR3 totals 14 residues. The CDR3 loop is CASSLAPGGIEQYF. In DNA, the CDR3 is TGTGCCAGCAGCTTAGCGCCCGGGGGGATTGAGCAGTACTTC.

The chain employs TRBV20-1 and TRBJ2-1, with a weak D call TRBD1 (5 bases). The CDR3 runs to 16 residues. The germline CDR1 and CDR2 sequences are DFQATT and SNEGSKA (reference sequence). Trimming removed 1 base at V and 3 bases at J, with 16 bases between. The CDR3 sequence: CSARGTPSAGYNEQFF. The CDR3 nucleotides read TGCAGTGCTAGAGGGACACCCTCAGCAGGCTACAATGAGCAGTTCTTC.

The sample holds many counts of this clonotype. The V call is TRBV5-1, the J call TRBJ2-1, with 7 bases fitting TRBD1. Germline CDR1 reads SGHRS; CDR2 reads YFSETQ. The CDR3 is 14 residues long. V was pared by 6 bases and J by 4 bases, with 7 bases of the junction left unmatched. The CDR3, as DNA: TGCGCCAGCAACGAACAGGGGAATTACAATGAGCAGTTCTTC. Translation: CASNEQGNYNEQFF.